This T cell receptor beta chain was identified in a study of shared clonotypes between healthy human individuals. Study results and caveats: In general, naive subsets displayed greater estimated richness than memory subsets did. Relative to their counterparts shared across all four donors, non-shared clonotypes exhibited diminished generation probabilities.

A remark on this clone: No antigen is known for it.

At the deep level, the assay was run. The protocol was immunoSEQ multiplex PCR, while the TCRdb copy is restricted to in-frame clones and leaves out a portion. The sample shows approximately 1,500,000 clones, approximately 97% of them seen only once. The sample consisted of naive CD4+ T cells sorted from blood. Subset of the sample: CD45RA+ positively selected. The TCR originated in a man in his thirties or forties in good health.

In DNA, the CDR3 is TGTGCCAGCAGCGGGAGGGACAGGGGGTTGGGCGAGACCCAGTACTTC. The encoded protein is CASSGRDRGLGETQYF. The chain is built from TRBV2 and TRBJ2-5, with 11 positions matching TRBD1. The germline V gene has CDR1 SNHLY and CDR2 FYNNEI. This CDR3 is built from 16 residues. V lost 6 bases, J lost 5 bases, and 11 bases stayed unmatched.